The 27 T cell receptor beta chains below all came from one sample that was sequenced in a study of regulatory T cells in long-lasting Graves disease. Regarding time point: newly diagnosed GD, antithyroid drugs for less than 3 months. PBMC RNA served as the TCR library source. Assembly of TCR beta libraries relied on iRepertoire HTBI primers together with Arm-PCR of CDR3 regions. TCRdb ran MiXCR on the multiplex PCR reads and lists one entry per CDR3 protein. In the table there are 350,000 to 550,000 distinct CDR3 sequences, 16% of which are singletons. This same sample was also taken into another study, of T cells in Graves' hyperthyroidism and ophthalmopathy.

The specimen comprised peripheral blood mononuclear cells (PBMCs), sampled at new diagnosis, from a patient treated with antithyroid drugs. The receptors were gathered from a woman between 18 and 29 years old with Graves disease.

This clonotype came up many times. The chain uses TRBV27 and TRBJ2-1; 7 bases are shared with TRBD2. The CDR3 length is 14 residues. With 6 bases clipped from V and 7 bases from J, the junction kept 9 bases outside the gene matches. In germline, CDR1 is MNHEY, CDR2 SMNVEV (reference sequence). CDR3 in amino acids: CASRIRDYVNEQFF. Written as DNA, the CDR3 is TGTGCCAGCAGGATCCGGGACTACGTAAATGAGCAGTTCTTC.

The table lists this clonotype with many counts. The V and J genes are TRBV2 and TRBJ2-2, with TRBD1 matching over 7 bases. The CDR3 totals 16 residues. J was trimmed by 1 base and V by 8 bases; bases with no gene match: 10. Germline assignment: CDR1 SNHLY and CDR2 FYNNEI. The CDR3: CASAWDSLLNTGELFF. The DNA of the CDR3 is TGTGCCAGCGCCTGGGACAGCCTATTGAACACCGGGGAGCTGTTTTTT.

Here the CDR3 DNA reads TGTGCCAGCAGTGAATACAGGGGCGAGCAGTTCTTC. It yields the protein CASSEYRGEQFF. This chain uses TRBV25-1 with TRBJ2-1, with D perhaps TRBD1 (6 bases). This CDR3 has 12 amino acids. Germline assignment: CDR1 MGHDK and CDR2 SYGVNS. V lost 0 bases, J lost 10 bases, and 7 bases lay in between.

This clonotype came up a few times. V gene TRBV9 combines with J gene TRBJ1-1, with 7 bases matching TRBD1. The germline gives CDR1 SGDLS, CDR2 YYNGEE. This CDR3 spans 15 amino acids. V was clipped by 0 bases and J by 2 bases; unmatched bases: 4. The CDR3 region has the DNA TGTGCCAGCAGCGTAGCTCAGGGGGGAAACACTGAAGCTTTCTTT. Its translation is CASSVAQGGNTEAFF. Supplemented by reference TRBV9 and TRBJ1-1, the full variable domain reads DSGVTQTPKHLITATGQRVTLRCSPRSGDLSVYWYQQSLDQGLQFLIQYYNGEERAKGNILERFSAQQFPDLHSELNLSSLELGDSALYFCASSVAQGGNTEAFFGQGTRLTVV.

V usage is TRBV20-1 and J usage is TRBJ2-5; 7 bases are shared with TRBD1. Unmatched junction bases numbered 7, after V lost 4 bases and J lost 2 bases. The germline CDR1 and CDR2 sequences are DFQATT and SNEGSKA (reference sequence). The CDR3 spans 14 residues. CDR3 loop: CSAMWGQKQETQYF. In nucleotides, the CDR3 is TGCAGTGCTATGTGGGGACAGAAGCAAGAGACCCAGTACTTC.

The chain has TRBV20-1 and TRBJ2-5; D not resolved. The CDR3 length is 14 residues. Germline V gene sequence: CDR1 DFQATT, CDR2 SNEGSKA (reference sequence). Trimming left V 5 bases short and J 0 bases short, with 13 bases between. The CDR3 bases are TGCAGTGCTCCACCTAGATTGTACCAAGAGACCCAGTACTTC. Protein product: CSAPPRLYQETQYF.

In its sample, this clonotype was seen a few times. V and J are TRBV3-1 and TRBJ1-1; D is uncertain. Germline V CDR1 and CDR2: LGHDT, YNNKEL (reference sequence). Trimming took 4 bases from V and 4 from J, leaving 13 bases between them. This CDR3 has 14 amino acids. CDR3 region: CASSLYLGSTEAFF. Here the CDR3 DNA reads TGTGCCAGCAGCCTTTATCTGGGGAGCACTGAAGCTTTCTTT.

There are a few counts of this clonotype. The chain is built from TRBV9 and TRBJ1-6; D not certain. The V end lost 3 bases, the J end lost 10 bases, and 14 bases lay between the germline ends. The CDR3 has 14 residues. CDR1 SGDLS and CDR2 YYNGEE come from the germline V gene. Here the CDR3 reads CASSAQSHRSPLHF. Here the CDR3 DNA reads TGTGCCAGCAGCGCCCAATCCCATCGATCACCCCTCCACTTT.

On this clonotype: This clone may be a read error of a much larger clone one base away. V is TRBV27 and J is TRBJ1-1, with 7 bases fitting TRBD1. From germline, CDR1 is MNHEY and CDR2 SMNVEV (reference sequence). This CDR3 has 14 residues. The CDR3 here is CASSPLTGNAEAFF. The CDR3 DNA reads TGTGCCAGCAGTCCCTTGACAGGGAACGCTGAAGCTTTCTTT.

This clonotype was seen only a few times. The chain carries TRBV5-1 and TRBJ2-1; either TRBD1 or TRBD2 may fit D (5 bases each). The V gene lost 1 base and the J gene lost 12 bases, with 14 bases spanning the gap. In germline, CDR1 is SGHRS, CDR2 YFSETQ. The CDR3 extends over 13 amino acids. CDR3 nucleotides: TGCGCCAGCAGCTTGATCGTGGGGGTCGCGCAGTTCTTC. Translating it yields CASSLIVGVAQFF.

At least ten counts were recorded for this clonotype. The chain combines TRBV30 with TRBJ2-1; D is undetermined. Trimming pared 0 bases from V and 7 bases from J, leaving 13 bases between. In germline, CDR1 is GTSNPN, CDR2 SVGIG (reference sequence). The CDR3 contains 14 residues. Here the CDR3 DNA reads TGTGCCTGGAGTGTAAACCGCCGAAGTAATGAGCAGTTCTTC. Amino acids: CAWSVNRRSNEQFF.

This chain connects TRBV7-3 to TRBJ2-3; TRBD2 agrees at 9 bases. This CDR3 has 14 amino acids. Germline CDR1 and CDR2: SGHTA and FQGTGA. V was pared by 4 bases and J by 3 bases, with 2 bases of the junction left unmatched. This CDR3 is CASSSGLATDTQYF. The CDR3 nucleotides read TGTGCCAGCAGCTCGGGACTAGCTACAGATACGCAGTATTTT.

This clonotype was recorded at least ten times. V is TRBV10-3 and J is TRBJ2-2, with D unclear. This CDR3 spans 14 amino acids. The germline V gene has CDR1 ENHRY and CDR2 SYGVKD. V lost 5 bases and J lost 4, with 11 bases in between. DNA of the CDR3: TGTGCCATCAGTCCAGTCGGAAGCACCGGGGAGCTGTTTTTT. This sequence encodes CAISPVGSTGELFF.

In this sample, this clonotype turned up many times. V usage is TRBV6-1 and J usage is TRBJ2-5; maybe TRBD2 (6 bases). V lost 7 bases, J lost 5 bases, and 14 bases lay in between. Germline assignment: CDR1 MNHNS and CDR2 SASEGT. The CDR3 covers 13 residues. The CDR3 sequence: CASTPRGKETQYF. CDR3 DNA: TGTGCCAGCACCCCCCGCGGGAAGGAGACCCAGTACTTC.

This clonotype occurred many times. This chain uses TRBV24-1 with TRBJ2-1; TRBD1 or TRBD2 may be the D gene (5 bases each). The DNA end favors TRBJ2-5, so the J call may be wrong. Germline V gene sequence: CDR1 KGHDR, CDR2 SFDVKD. The CDR3 is 13 residues long. DNA for the CDR3: TGTGCCACCAGTGGGGGCTGGGGGGAGACCCAGTACTTC. Protein: CATSGGWGETQYF.

This clonotype was seen once. V is TRBV4-1 and J is TRBJ2-7, with D hard to call. Per germline, CDR1 MGHRA and CDR2 YSYEKL. The CDR3 is 14 residues long. The germline V and J ends were trimmed by 1 base and 4 bases, with 11 bases remaining between them. The CDR3 here is CASSQATLGYEQYF. CDR3 nucleotides: TGCGCCAGCAGCCAAGCCACTCTAGGGTACGAGCAGTACTTC.

This clonotype occurred a few times. The rearrangement uses TRBV20-1 and TRBJ2-1, with 7 bases identical to TRBD1. J gave up 2 bases and V 6 bases, and 4 bases lay outside the gene matches. The germline gives CDR1 DFQATT, CDR2 SNEGSKA (reference sequence). The CDR3 is 13 residues long. CDR3 amino acids: CSAITGAYNEQFF. In DNA, the CDR3 is TGCAGTGCCATAACAGGGGCCTACAATGAGCAGTTCTTC.

This clonotype has more than one count but fewer than ten. This rearrangement joins TRBV7-9 to TRBJ1-1; D remains ambiguous. V was shortened by 5 bases and J by 10 bases, with 17 bases between the two germline ends. The CDR3 covers 13 residues. The V gene's germline CDR1 is SEHNR and CDR2 FQNEAQ (reference sequence). Written as DNA, the CDR3 is TGTGCCAGCAGCCCCACCTCGGGGTTAGGAGCTTTCTTT. Residues: CASSPTSGLGAFF.

V gene TRBV5-1 combines with J gene TRBJ2-7; TRBD1 is a possible D gene (5 bases). Trimming shortened V by 0 bases and J by 0 bases, and 10 bases separated the two germline ends. This CDR3 is built from 15 residues. The germline V gene has CDR1 SGHRS and CDR2 YFSETQ. The CDR3 DNA follows: TGCGCCAGCAGCTTGGAGGGGCAGAGCTCCTACGAGCAGTACTTC. This translates into CASSLEGQSSYEQYF.

This clonotype was counted only a few times. V is TRBV2 and J is TRBJ2-6; D possibly corresponds to TRBD1 (5 bases). This CDR3 is built from 19 residues. V lost 1 base and J 1 base, leaving 17 bases between the germline ends. Germline V gene data show CDR1 as SNHLY and CDR2 as FYNNEI. The CDR3 protein is CASSEVGRALGSGANVLTF. The CDR3 DNA reads as TGTGCCAGCAGTGAAGTCGGCAGGGCATTGGGATCTGGGGCCAACGTCCTGACTTTC.

This clonotype was detected only a few times. The V gene is TRBV5-1, the J gene TRBJ1-6; 10 nucleotides match TRBD1. Germline CDR1 and CDR2: SGHRS and YFSETQ. This CDR3 comprises 16 residues. V dropped 4 bases and J dropped 9; count of bases not matched to a gene: 10. DNA for the CDR3: TGCGCCAGCAGCATAGATCCGGGACAGGGGACTTCACCCCTCCACTTT. This translates into CASSIDPGQGTSPLHF.

This clonotype was seen many times. The chain carries TRBV2 and TRBJ1-1; a possible D gene is TRBD1 (5 bases). CDR3 length: 13 residues. In germline, CDR1 is SNHLY, CDR2 FYNNEI. Here the CDR3 reads CAIQGRVNTEAFF. CDR3 bases: TGTGCTATCCAGGGAAGGGTTAACACTGAAGCTTTCTTT. Full variable domain (rest looked up from reference TRBV2 and TRBJ1-1): EPEVTQTPSHQVTQMGQEVILRCVPISNHLYFYWYRQILGQKVEFLVSFYNNEISEKSEIFDDQFSVERPDGSNFTLKIRSTKLEDSAMYFCAIQGRVNTEAFFGQGTRLTVV.

The chain recombines TRBV29-1 with TRBJ1-5; TRBD1 aligns across 9 bases. CDR1 and CDR2 (germline): SQVTM, ANQGSEA. The CDR3 is made up of 13 amino acids. V lost 6 bases and J lost 5; bases outside the gene matches: 5. The CDR3 is CSVGQGLDQPQHF. Written as DNA, the CDR3 is TGCAGCGTCGGACAGGGGCTCGATCAGCCCCAGCATTTT.

This clonotype was recorded a few times. The CDR3 sequence is CASTKGERRTEAFF. The CDR3 nucleotides read TGTGCCAGTACCAAAGGGGAACGGAGGACTGAAGCTTTCTTT. The V gene is TRBV19, the J gene TRBJ1-1, with D possibly TRBD1 on 5 matching bases. The ends were cut back, 7 bases at V and 5 bases at J, with 17 bases in the middle. Germline values: CDR1 LNHDA, CDR2 SQIVND (reference sequence). This CDR3 is built from 14 residues.

The V call is TRBV20-1, the J call TRBJ2-3; 8 bases map to TRBD2. V dropped 8 bases and J dropped 1; count of bases not matched to a gene: 14. Germline CDR1 and CDR2: DFQATT and SNEGSKA (reference sequence). CDR3 length equals 16 residues. As DNA, the CDR3 is TGCAGTAGCCTAAGGGGGAGCGGGAGCCGCACAGATACGCAGTATTTT. The encoded protein is CSSLRGSGSRTDTQYF.

The rearrangement links TRBV19 to TRBJ2-6, with a weak D call TRBD1 (5 bases). Germline V gene sequence: CDR1 LNHDA, CDR2 SQIVND (reference sequence). The germline V and J ends were trimmed by 3 bases and 0 bases, with 9 bases remaining between them. There are 16 residues in the CDR3. The CDR3 spells CASSITRGSGANVLTF. In DNA, the CDR3 is TGTGCCAGTAGTATTACAAGGGGCTCTGGGGCCAACGTCCTGACTTTC.

This clonotype occurred many times. The genes are TRBV6-5 and TRBJ1-1; no definite D call. The CDR3 spans 13 residues. From germline, CDR1 is MNHEY and CDR2 SVGAGI. V was cut by 2 bases and J by 1 base, with 5 bases left in between. The CDR3 sequence: CASSYVQNTEAFF. The CDR3 DNA reads TGTGCCAGCAGTTACGTCCAGAACACTGAAGCTTTCTTT.